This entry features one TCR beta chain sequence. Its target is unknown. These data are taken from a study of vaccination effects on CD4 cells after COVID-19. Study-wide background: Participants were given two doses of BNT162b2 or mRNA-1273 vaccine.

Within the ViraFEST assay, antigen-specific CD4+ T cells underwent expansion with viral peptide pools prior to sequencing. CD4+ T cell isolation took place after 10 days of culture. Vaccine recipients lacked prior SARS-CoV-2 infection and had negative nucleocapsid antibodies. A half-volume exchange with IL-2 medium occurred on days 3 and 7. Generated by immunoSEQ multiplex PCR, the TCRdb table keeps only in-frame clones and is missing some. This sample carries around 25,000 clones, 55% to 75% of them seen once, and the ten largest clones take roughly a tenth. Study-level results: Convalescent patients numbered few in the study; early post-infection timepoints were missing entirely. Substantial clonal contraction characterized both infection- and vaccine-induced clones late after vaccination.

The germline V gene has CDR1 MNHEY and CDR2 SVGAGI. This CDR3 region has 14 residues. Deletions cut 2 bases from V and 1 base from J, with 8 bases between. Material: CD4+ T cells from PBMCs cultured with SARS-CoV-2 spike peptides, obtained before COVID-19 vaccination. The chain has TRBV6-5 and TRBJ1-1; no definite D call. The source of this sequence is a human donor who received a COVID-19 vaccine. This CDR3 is CASSYARTNTEAFF. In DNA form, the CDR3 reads TGTGCCAGCAGTTACGCTAGAACGAACACTGAAGCTTTCTTT.